One sample yielded the 24 T cell receptor beta chains listed below, sequenced in a study of pediatric ulcerative colitis (dated by TCRdb to the late 2010s). During colonoscopy, one to two pinch biopsies were obtained from the rectum for research. Libraries were made using the immunoSEQ multiplex PCR assay. TCRdb took over this immuneACCESS table, retaining in-frame rearrangements with V and J assigned. Such tables are incomplete; in checked studies, under half of the missing clones stem from an unresolved V gene, and the remainder is unexplained. The sample table shows 30,000 to 40,000 clones, and 60% to 75% are seen once. The top ten hold 8.6% of the sample. Sequencing was done on a sample of gut tissue. The receptors come from a boy between 5 and 17 years old with severe ulcerative colitis.

The rearrangement links TRBV5-4 to TRBJ2-1; D is unclear. The CDR3 length is 13 residues. With 4 bases removed from V and 5 bases from J, the gap between germline ends came to 10 bases. Germline-derived CDR1 and CDR2 are SGHNT and YYREEE (reference sequence). The DNA of the CDR3 is TGTGCCAGCAGCCACCGGCTGAACAATGAGCAGTTCTTC. Translation: CASSHRLNNEQFF.

The V and J genes are TRBV27 and TRBJ2-7; maybe TRBD2 (6 bases). V was trimmed by 5 bases and J by 6 bases, leaving 17 bases between them. Looked up from germline, CDR1 is MNHEY and CDR2 is SMNVEV (reference sequence). The length of the CDR3 is 14 residues. The CDR3 sequence: CASSLVGGRSEQYF. CDR3 coding DNA: TGTGCCAGCAGTCTGGTGGGGGGACGTTCCGAGCAGTACTTC.

The chain couples TRBV9 to TRBJ2-1, with D unclear. Trimming took 4 bases from V and 9 from J, leaving 11 bases between them. The CDR3 spans 12 residues. The germline V gene encodes CDR1 SGDLS and CDR2 YYNGEE. Written as DNA, the CDR3 is TGTGCCAGCAGCCCCCCCTTGGGTGAGCAGTTCTTC. Translating gives CASSPPLGEQFF.

The chain links TRBV4-1 to TRBJ2-4; perhaps D is TRBD1 or TRBD2 (6 bases each). Germline-derived CDR1 and CDR2 are MGHRA and YSYEKL. V lost 0 bases and J lost 8, with 11 bases in between. The CDR3 is made up of 14 amino acids. The CDR3 protein is CASSQDQGGYIQYF. The CDR3 nucleotides read TGCGCCAGCAGCCAAGATCAAGGGGGGTACATTCAGTACTTC.

The chain links TRBV5-1 to TRBJ1-1; D call uncertain. CDR3 length: 12 residues. The germline CDR1 and CDR2 sequences are SGHRS and YFSETQ. The V and J ends lost 0 bases and 8 bases respectively, with 8 bases between them. DNA for the CDR3: TGCGCCAGCAGCTTGGGTCAGGCAGAAGCTTTCTTT. This codes for CASSLGQAEAFF.

The chain links TRBV6-5 to TRBJ2-7; TRBD1 is a possible D gene (5 bases). Germline-derived CDR1 and CDR2 are MNHEY and SVGAGI. The ends were cut back, 5 bases at V and 0 bases at J, with 5 bases in the middle. The CDR3 consists of 12 residues. The CDR3 sequence: CASSDSSYEQYF. For the CDR3, the DNA is TGTGCCAGCAGTGACAGCTCCTACGAGCAGTACTTC.

V is TRBV28 and J is TRBJ1-3; tentative D call: TRBD1 (5 bases). Trimming stripped 3 bases from V and 0 bases from J, with 18 bases between. Germline assignment: CDR1 MDHEN and CDR2 SYDVKM. This CDR3 region has 18 residues. The CDR3 protein is CASSLDKIGTPSGNTIYF. For the CDR3, the DNA is TGTGCCAGCAGTTTGGATAAAATTGGGACCCCCTCTGGAAACACCATATATTTT.

The chain recombines TRBV6-5 with TRBJ1-1; TRBD1 matches 9 bases. The junction had 2 bases not matched to a gene; V was cut back by 0 bases and J by 0 bases. Germline V gene sequence: CDR1 MNHEY, CDR2 SVGAGI. The CDR3 spans 16 residues. The CDR3 bases are TGTGCCAGCAGTTACTCCGACAGGGGGATGAACACTGAAGCTTTCTTT. Its translation: CASSYSDRGMNTEAFF.

The rearrangement uses TRBV10-2 and TRBJ1-4; maybe TRBD1 (6 bases). Trimming took 9 bases from V and 2 from J, leaving 10 bases between them. Germline V lookup: CDR1 WSHSY, CDR2 SAAADI. The CDR3 is 13 residues long. The CDR3 protein is CARDSDTNEKLFF. The CDR3 nucleotides are TGCGCCAGGGACAGTGACACTAATGAAAAACTGTTTTTT.

CDR3 region: CASATDQNEKLFF. CDR3 bases: TGTGCCAGCGCGACAGACCAGAATGAAAAACTGTTTTTT. This sequence joins TRBV18 and TRBJ1-4; D is perhaps TRBD1 (5 bases). The CDR3 runs to 13 residues. Germline values: CDR1 KGHSH, CDR2 LQKENI. V gave up 8 bases and J gave up 5 bases, with 12 bases separating them.

The chain has TRBV28 and TRBJ1-4, with TRBD1 matching over 9 bases. The CDR3 is made up of 20 amino acids. Per the germline V gene, CDR1 is MDHEN and CDR2 is SYDVKM. J was trimmed by 0 bases and V by 6 bases; bases with no gene match: 17. The CDR3, as DNA: TGTGCCAGCAGAATTTACAGGGGGCAAATGTGGGCTACAACTAATGAAAAACTGTTTTTT. It encodes CASRIYRGQMWATTNEKLFF.

This chain links TRBV6-1 with TRBJ1-2; 8 nucleotides agree with TRBD1. CDR1 is MNHNS and CDR2 is SASEGT in the germline V gene. CDR3 length: 14 amino acids. Trimming cost V 6 bases and J 2 bases; bases outside gene matches: 5. CDR3 nucleotide sequence: TGTGCCAGCAGGTCCGGGACAGGAAACTATGGCTACACCTTC. It is translated as CASRSGTGNYGYTF.

The rearrangement joins TRBV19 to TRBJ2-1; 7 bases line up with TRBD2. The junction had 5 bases not matched to a gene; V was cut back by 2 bases and J by 7 bases. The CDR3 totals 14 residues. Germline V gene data show CDR1 as LNHDA and CDR2 as SQIVND (reference sequence). CDR3 region: CASSIRTSLNEQFF. The CDR3 DNA follows: TGTGCCAGTAGTATAAGGACTAGTTTAAATGAGCAGTTCTTC.

The gene calls are TRBV6-1 and TRBJ1-1, with D possibly TRBD1 on 6 matching bases. Germline CDR1 MNHNS, CDR2 SASEGT. The germline V and J ends were trimmed by 5 bases and 5 bases, with 12 bases remaining between them. The CDR3 length is 13 residues. This chain's CDR3 is CASSLVQGTEAFF. CDR3 sequence (DNA): TGTGCCAGCAGTTTAGTACAGGGAACTGAAGCTTTCTTT.

The chain is built from TRBV5-1 and TRBJ1-1; D gene unclear. This CDR3 is built from 13 residues. CDR1 and CDR2 from the germline V gene are SGHRS and YFSETQ. With 1 base removed from V and 1 base from J, the gap between germline ends came to 5 bases. CDR3 protein: CASSLIGNTEAFF. In DNA form, the CDR3 reads TGCGCCAGCAGCTTGATAGGGAACACTGAAGCTTTCTTT.

A few counts support this clone. The chain uses TRBV6-1 and TRBJ2-3; 7 nucleotides match TRBD2. J was trimmed by 0 bases and V by 1 base; bases with no gene match: 4. The CDR3 is 16 amino acids. The V gene's germline CDR1 is MNHNS and CDR2 SASEGT. CDR3 in amino acids: CASSEGSGASTDTQYF. The DNA for the CDR3 is TGTGCCAGCAGTGAAGGGAGCGGGGCGAGCACAGATACGCAGTATTTT.

The chain carries TRBV7-8 and TRBJ2-3; 10 bases fit TRBD2. This CDR3 has 15 amino acids. Germline V gene sequence: CDR1 SGHVS, CDR2 FQNEAQ. V gave up 6 bases and J gave up 7 bases; unmatched junction bases: 10. CDR3 sequence: CASSKAGGLINTQYF. The CDR3 DNA sequence: TGTGCCAGCAGTAAAGCGGGGGGGCTCATAAATACGCAGTATTTT. Complete variable domain (other parts from reference TRBV7-8 and TRBJ2-3): GAGVSQSPRYKVAKRGQDVALRCDPISGHVSLFWYQQALGQGPEFLTYFQNEAQLDKSGLPSDRFFAERPEGSVSTLKIQRTQQEDSAVYLCASSKAGGLINTQYFGPGTRLTVL.

This clone was counted a few times. The genes are TRBV28 and TRBJ1-2; D is undetermined. This CDR3 is built from 14 residues. V gave up 7 bases and J gave up 6 bases, with 18 bases separating them. The germline V gene has CDR1 MDHEN and CDR2 SYDVKM. The CDR3 spells CASTSDGGGNGYTF. In DNA form, the CDR3 reads TGTGCCAGCACCTCTGACGGAGGCGGTAATGGCTACACCTTC.

CDR3 residues: CASSASGNVLNEQFF. The CDR3 bases are TGTGCCAGTAGTGCTAGCGGGAACGTCTTGAATGAGCAGTTCTTC. The rearrangement joins TRBV19 to TRBJ2-1; 9 bases map to TRBD2. Trimming cost V 5 bases and J 7 bases; bases outside gene matches: 9. The CDR3 has 15 residues. Per germline, CDR1 LNHDA and CDR2 SQIVND (reference sequence).

This clone appeared a few times. This chain connects TRBV11-1 to TRBJ2-1; no definite D call. This CDR3 is 12 amino acids long. CDR1 SGHAT and CDR2 FQDESV come from the germline V gene (reference sequence). The germline V and J ends were trimmed by 5 bases and 3 bases, with 5 bases remaining between them. The CDR3 region has the DNA TGTGCCAGCAGCCGTAACTACAATGAGCAGTTCTTC. Its protein is CASSRNYNEQFF.

The chain links TRBV19 to TRBJ1-1; 9 bases line up with TRBD1. J gave up 7 bases and V 6 bases, and 6 bases lay outside the gene matches. CDR1 is LNHDA, CDR2 SQIVND, per germline (reference sequence). There are 13 residues in the CDR3. The CDR3 DNA reads as TGTGCCAGTAGCCCCGGGACAGGGTTTGAAGCTTTCTTT. This sequence encodes CASSPGTGFEAFF. The variable domain in full, completed from reference TRBV19 and TRBJ1-1, reads DGGITQSPKYLFRKEGQNVTLSCEQNLNHDAMYWYRQDPGQGLRLIYYSQIVNDFQKGDIAEGYSVSREKKESFPLTVTSAQKNPTAFYLCASSPGTGFEAFFGQGTRLTVV.

This clone was seen only a few times. CDR3: CASSQKWGKNTGELFF. The CDR3 DNA follows: TGCGCCAGCAGCCAGAAGTGGGGGAAGAACACCGGGGAGCTGTTTTTT. V is TRBV5-1 and J is TRBJ2-2; D may correspond to TRBD1 or TRBD2 (5 bases each). The CDR3 spans 16 residues. V lost 4 bases and J 1 base, leaving 14 bases between the germline ends. Germline CDR1 reads SGHRS; CDR2 reads YFSETQ.

The chain uses TRBV7-9 and TRBJ2-1; maybe TRBD2 (6 bases). With 5 bases removed from V and 0 bases from J, the gap between germline ends came to 14 bases. Germline V gene lookup returns CDR1 SEHNR and CDR2 FQNEAQ (reference sequence). CDR3 size: 16 residues. The CDR3 loop reads CASSPPGGSSYNEQFF. In DNA, the CDR3 is TGTGCCAGCAGCCCCCCCGGGGGTAGCTCCTACAATGAGCAGTTCTTC.

The chain is built from TRBV7-2 and TRBJ1-1, with 8 bases lining up with TRBD1. CDR1 and CDR2 from the germline V gene are SGHTA and FQGNSA. The V and J ends lost 4 bases and 11 bases, in that order; junction bases with no gene match: 27. This CDR3 spans 19 amino acids. CDR3 residues: CASSSRRLRSSDRGISAFF. The CDR3 DNA sequence: TGTGCCAGCAGCTCCAGACGTCTTCGTAGCTCAGACAGGGGAATTTCGGCTTTCTTT.